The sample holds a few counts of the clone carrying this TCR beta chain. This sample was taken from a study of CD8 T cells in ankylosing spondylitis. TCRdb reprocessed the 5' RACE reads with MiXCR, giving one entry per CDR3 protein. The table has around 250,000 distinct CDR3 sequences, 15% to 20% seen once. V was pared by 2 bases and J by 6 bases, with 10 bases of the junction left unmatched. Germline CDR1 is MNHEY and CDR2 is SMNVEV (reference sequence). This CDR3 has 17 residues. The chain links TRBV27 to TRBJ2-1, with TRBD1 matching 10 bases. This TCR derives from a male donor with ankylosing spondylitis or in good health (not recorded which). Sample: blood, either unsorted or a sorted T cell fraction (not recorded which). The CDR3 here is CASSLMAPGQGSNEQFF. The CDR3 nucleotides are TGTGCCAGCAGTTTAATGGCGCCGGGACAGGGGAGCAATGAGCAGTTCTTC.